This TCR beta chain emerged from a study of T cell changes during pregnancy in multiple sclerosis. The method was immunoSEQ multiplex PCR; TCRdb's version includes in-frame clones alone and lacks a portion of them. In the table there are tens of thousands of clones, around 93% of which are singletons. CDR3 length equals 15 residues. Trimming stripped 0 bases from V and 2 bases from J, with 9 bases between. Germline CDR1 reads SNHLY; CDR2 reads FYNNEI. Sequences were derived from peripheral blood, sampled in the second trimester of pregnancy. The TCR originated in a female donor in good health, enrolled as a control in a pregnancy study. This chain joins TRBV2 and TRBJ2-3, with D possibly matching TRBD2 (6 bases). The CDR3 region is CASSEAGTPTDTQYF. The CDR3 DNA follows: TGTGCCAGCAGTGAAGCTGGGACTCCCACAGATACGCAGTATTTT.